The 28 T cell receptor beta chains in this list originate from one sample, sequenced in a study of regulatory T cells in long-lasting Graves disease. Time point given: persistent/refractory GD, antithyroid drugs over 5 years with positive TRAb. Scientists built the TCR library using RNA that was extracted from PBMCs. iRepertoire HTBI primers and Arm-PCR of CDR3 regions built TCR beta libraries. TCRdb processed the multiplex PCR reads anew with MiXCR; each CDR3 protein has one entry. The sample consists of about 400,000 distinct CDR3 sequences, 20% to 25% of them appearing once. The specimen comprised peripheral blood mononuclear cells (PBMCs), sampled when the disease was refractory, from a patient treated with antithyroid drugs. These receptors originate from a female donor with Graves disease.

A note on this clonotype: Being one base from a much bigger clone, this may be a read error. The V and J genes are TRBV11-2 and TRBJ1-1; possibly TRBD1 for D (6 bases). Germline CDR1 and CDR2: SGHAT and FQNNGV. The CDR3 is 13 residues long. The germline V and J ends were trimmed by 5 bases and 6 bases, with 13 bases remaining between them. CDR3 DNA: TGTGCCAGCAGCCATCTCGGGACACCTGAAGCTTTCTTT. It encodes CASSHLGTPEAFF.

There are many counts of this clonotype. The CDR3 loop reads CASSPGGELFF. The CDR3 coding sequence is TGTGCCAGCTCCCCGGGGGGGGAGCTGTTTTTT. This rearrangement joins TRBV7-2 to TRBJ2-2; tentative D call: TRBD2 (5 bases). CDR3 size: 11 residues. In germline, CDR1 is SGHTA, CDR2 FQGNSA. V shed 8 bases and J shed 8 bases, with 9 bases lying between them.

This clonotype came up a few times. The chain has TRBV6-1 and TRBJ1-5; D gene unclear. V was cut by 0 bases and J by 6 bases, with 12 bases left in between. The CDR3 sequence is 15 residues long. The V gene's germline CDR1 is MNHNS and CDR2 SASEGT. CDR3 DNA: TGTGCCAGCAGTGAAGCGTGGGGTGGCGGTCAGCCCCAGCATTTT. This codes for CASSEAWGGGQPQHF.

V gene TRBV19 combines with J gene TRBJ2-5; 7 nucleotides match TRBD1. Losses at the gene ends were 5 bases for V and 4 bases for J; bases not matched to a gene: 13. There are 16 residues in the CDR3. Germline V gene data show CDR1 as LNHDA and CDR2 as SQIVND (reference sequence). CDR3 in amino acids: CASSPNLLDRVETQYF. The CDR3 DNA reads as TGTGCCAGTAGTCCCAACCTCTTAGACAGGGTAGAGACCCAGTACTTC.

This clonotype was observed a handful of times. CDR3 in DNA: TGCGCCAGCAGCCAAAAGGGGGCCGGGACAGTCGATTATGGCTACACCTTC. As protein: CASSQKGAGTVDYGYTF. The gene calls are TRBV4-3 and TRBJ1-2; 7 nucleotides match TRBD1. Unmatched junction bases numbered 14, after V lost 2 bases and J lost 5 bases. Germline CDR1 reads LGHNA; CDR2 reads YSLEER. The CDR3 is made up of 17 amino acids.

Note on this clonotype: One base away lies a much larger clone, so this may be a sequencing read error. Here the CDR3 omits its conserved ending phenylalanine or tryptophan, so a read error is the likely source. In DNA, the CDR3 is TGCGCCAGCACCCTTGGACCCGACGCGAACACTGAAGCTTTCCTT. It encodes CASTLGPDANTEAFL. This rearrangement joins TRBV5-1 to TRBJ1-1; D is unclear. CDR1 and CDR2 from the germline V gene are SGHRS and YFSETQ. V lost 6 bases and J lost 1, with 16 bases in between. This CDR3 is built from 15 residues.

In its sample, this clonotype was seen a few times. V usage is TRBV3-1 and J usage is TRBJ1-1, with a weak D call TRBD1 (5 bases). Looked up from germline, CDR1 is LGHDT and CDR2 is YNNKEL (reference sequence). Trimming removed 1 base at V and 6 bases at J, with 18 bases between. The CDR3 contains 16 residues. The CDR3 protein is CASSQAPAGRGAEAFF. CDR3 in DNA: TGTGCCAGCAGCCAAGCCCCGGCAGGGCGGGGTGCTGAAGCTTTCTTT.

On this clonotype itself: A much larger clonotype is one base distant, so this may be a read error. This sequence joins TRBV11-2 and TRBJ2-3; 10 bases fit TRBD2. Germline CDR1 is SGHAT and CDR2 is FQNNGV. Trimming took 5 bases from V and 1 from J; bases not matched to a gene: 3. The CDR3 has 15 amino acids. The CDR3 reads CASSHGLAGTDTQYF. For the CDR3, the DNA is TGTGCCAGCAGCCACGGACTAGCGGGCACAGATACGCAGTATTTT.

The sample holds a few counts of this clonotype. The rearrangement joins TRBV5-5 to TRBJ2-2; 12 nucleotides line up with TRBD1. Germline V lookup: CDR1 SGHKS, CDR2 YYEKEE (reference sequence). V dropped 4 bases and J dropped 3; count of bases not matched to a gene: 13. This CDR3 is 19 amino acids long. CDR3 nucleotide sequence: TGTGCCAGCAGCCCCGGGACAGGGGGCGAGCTAGGGTACACCGGGGAGCTGTTTTTT. Protein sequence: CASSPGTGGELGYTGELFF.

The table lists this clonotype with a few counts. The V and J genes are TRBV19 and TRBJ2-5; 7 bases fit TRBD1. V was pared by 7 bases and J by 4 bases, with 9 bases of the junction left unmatched. This CDR3 is built from 14 residues. Germline V gene lookup returns CDR1 LNHDA and CDR2 SQIVND (reference sequence). CDR3 sequence reads: CASNPTGLGETQYF. As DNA, the CDR3 is TGTGCCAGTAATCCGACAGGGCTGGGAGAGACCCAGTACTTC.

Many counts were recorded for this clonotype. The V gene is TRBV7-2, the J gene TRBJ1-5, with D unresolved. The CDR3 consists of 15 residues. In germline, CDR1 is SGHTA, CDR2 FQGNSA. Deletions cut 5 bases from V and 2 bases from J, with 13 bases between. CDR3 protein: CASSARVQGNQPQHF. The DNA of the CDR3 is TGTGCCAGCAGCGCCCGGGTCCAGGGCAATCAGCCCCAGCATTTT. Full variable domain (remainder filled in from reference TRBV7-2 and TRBJ1-5): GAGVSQSPSNKVTEKGKDVELRCDPISGHTALYWYRQSLGQGLEFLIYFQGNSAPDKSGLPSDRFSAERTGGSVSTLTIQRTQQEDSAVYLCASSARVQGNQPQHFGDGTRLSIL.

This clonotype turned up a few times. The rearrangement joins TRBV4-2 to TRBJ1-6, with TRBD1 identical over 7 bases. The CDR3 contains 14 residues. With 5 bases clipped from V and 7 bases from J, the junction kept 5 bases outside the gene matches. Germline V gene data show CDR1 as LGHNA and CDR2 as YNFKEQ. CDR3 region: CASSAGTDNSPLHF. As DNA, the CDR3 is TGTGCCAGCAGCGCCGGGACAGACAATTCACCCCTCCACTTT.

In this sample, this clonotype turned up many times. The chain has TRBV20-1 and TRBJ2-7; 10 bases are shared with TRBD1. Germline CDR1 DFQATT, CDR2 SNEGSKA (reference sequence). Trimming took 5 bases from V and 2 from J; bases not matched to a gene: 3. The CDR3 runs 13 residues. This CDR3 reads CSAETGGTYEQYF. CDR3 coding DNA: TGCAGTGCTGAGACAGGGGGCACCTACGAGCAGTACTTC.

Here the CDR3 DNA reads TGTGCCAGCAGCCCCAAGGTCGGGGGGCGCATGGAGCAGTACTTC. This translates into CASSPKVGGRMEQYF. The chain has TRBV5-6 and TRBJ2-7, with D perhaps matching TRBD2 (7 bases). The CDR3 spans 15 residues. CDR1 and CDR2 (germline): SGHDT, YYEEEE. The ends were cut back, 4 bases at V and 7 bases at J, with 21 bases in the middle.

The J gene is TRBJ2-3, the V gene TRBV12-3 or TRBV12-4; possibly TRBD2 for D (5 bases). The CDR3 length is 14 residues. V gave up 3 bases and J gave up 2 bases, with 9 bases separating them. CDR3 sequence (DNA): TGTGCCAGCAGTTTTTTCGGGATCACAGATACGCAGTATTTT. It codes for CASSFFGITDTQYF.

This clonotype was counted only a few times. The chain couples TRBV7-9 to TRBJ2-2, with D tentatively TRBD1 or TRBD2 (5 bases each). CDR3 length equals 16 residues. Germline V lookup: CDR1 SEHNR, CDR2 FQNEAQ (reference sequence). Deletions cut 5 bases from V and 4 bases from J, with 17 bases between. This CDR3 is CASSETGPMITGELFF. In DNA, the CDR3 is TGTGCCAGCAGCGAGACGGGACCCATGATCACCGGGGAGCTGTTTTTT.

In its sample, this clonotype was seen a few times. The rearrangement joins TRBV7-2 to TRBJ2-3, with 10 bases matching TRBD1. There are 15 residues in the CDR3. The germline V gene has CDR1 SGHTA and CDR2 FQGNSA. The V gene end was trimmed by 9 bases and the J gene end by 5 bases; junction bases not matched to a gene: 11. The CDR3 DNA follows: TGTGCCAGTCAAGACAGGGGGCGGATAGAAGATACGCAGTATTTT. Protein sequence: CASQDRGRIEDTQYF.

The chain recombines TRBV12-3 or TRBV12-4 with TRBJ1-5; no clear D. The V end lost 0 bases, the J end lost 1 base, and 13 bases lay between the germline ends. CDR3 length equals 17 residues. CDR3: CASSLAWGDISNQPQHF. For the CDR3, the DNA is TGTGCCAGCAGTTTAGCCTGGGGAGATATCAGCAATCAGCCCCAGCATTTT.

This clonotype was observed many times. The genes are TRBV28 and TRBJ1-5; D is perhaps TRBD1 (6 bases). The germline V gene encodes CDR1 MDHEN and CDR2 SYDVKM. The CDR3 is 13 residues long. The V end was cut by 8 bases, the J end by 5 bases, with 13 bases between. The CDR3 spells CASGENRDQPQHF. In DNA form, the CDR3 reads TGTGCCAGCGGGGAGAACAGGGATCAGCCCCAGCATTTT. Combining the CDR3 with reference TRBV28 and TRBJ1-5 gives the whole variable domain DVKVTQSSRYLVKRTGEKVFLECVQDMDHENMFWYRQDPGLGLRLIYFSYDVKMKEKGDIPEGYSVSREKKERFSLILESASTNQTSMYLCASGENRDQPQHFGDGTRLSIL.

This clonotype occurred many times. The chain uses TRBV6-1 and TRBJ1-6, with D unclear. Trimming removed 9 bases from V and 0 bases from J, with 12 bases in between. From germline, CDR1 is MNHNS and CDR2 SASEGT. This CDR3 is 15 amino acids long. CDR3 region: CASREYSSYNSPLHF. The DNA of the CDR3 is TGTGCCAGTAGGGAATACAGCTCCTATAATTCACCCCTCCACTTT.

The V and J genes are TRBV7-9 and TRBJ1-6; 10 positions match TRBD1. This CDR3 comprises 15 residues. V trimming: 5 bases; J trimming: 10 bases; junction bases outside the gene matches: 8. CDR1 is SEHNR and CDR2 is FQNEAQ in the germline V gene (reference sequence). CDR3 DNA sequence: TGTGCCAGCAGCACCGGGGACAGGGGAAGGTCACCCCTCCACTTT. Protein: CASSTGDRGRSPLHF.

The J gene is TRBJ2-2, the V gene TRBV7-3, with D unclear. Germline values: CDR1 SGHTA, CDR2 FQGTGA. The CDR3 runs to 16 residues. Trimming shortened V by 0 bases and J by 1 base, and 9 bases separated the two germline ends. Here the CDR3 DNA reads TGTGCCAGCAGCTTAACGCCAATAGGGAACACCGGGGAGCTGTTTTTT. This encodes CASSLTPIGNTGELFF.

In this sample, this clonotype turned up a few times. The rearrangement links TRBV24-1 to TRBJ2-2; D might be TRBD1 (5 bases). This CDR3 comprises 14 residues. Trimming pared 8 bases from V and 0 bases from J, leaving 9 bases between. In germline, CDR1 is KGHDR, CDR2 SFDVKD. In DNA, the CDR3 is TGTGCCACCACAGGGCGGTCGAACACCGGGGAGCTGTTTTTT. Its translation is CATTGRSNTGELFF.

The rearrangement links TRBV27 to TRBJ2-1, with TRBD2 identical over 7 bases. The CDR3 sequence is 15 residues long. After removal of 7 bases from V and 10 bases from J, the junction contained 16 bases not matched to a gene. The germline CDR1 and CDR2 sequences are MNHEY and SMNVEV (reference sequence). The CDR3 nucleotides read TGTGCCAGCACCCCGCGGAGGGTGTGGGAGGGGGAGCAGTTCTTC. It encodes CASTPRRVWEGEQFF.

The sample holds a few counts of this clonotype. The junction does not match germline at one end; this may be a read error. The chain has TRBV7-2 and TRBJ2-7; D unclear. CDR3 length: 14 amino acids. CDR1 and CDR2 (germline): SGHTA, FQGNSA. CDR3 sequence: CASGFSSSSYEQYF. For the CDR3, the DNA is TGTGCCAGCGGCTTTTCTTCAAGCTCCTACGAGCAGTACTTC.

This chain links TRBV10-3 with TRBJ1-5; TRBD1 is a possible D gene (5 bases). This CDR3 spans 15 amino acids. Germline V CDR1 and CDR2: ENHRY, SYGVKD. Trimming took off 2 bases at V and 7 bases at J, with 15 bases between the two ends. The CDR3 loop is CAISEERGIGQPQHF. CDR3 sequence (DNA): TGTGCCATCAGTGAGGAGAGGGGTATAGGACAGCCCCAGCATTTT.

V and J are TRBV7-2 and TRBJ1-2, with D uncertain. There are 14 residues in the CDR3. Germline CDR1 reads SGHTA; CDR2 reads FQGNSA. Trimming removed 5 bases at V and 7 bases at J, with 17 bases between. The CDR3 region has the DNA TGTGCCAGCAGCCAATCTATTCCCATCATTGGCTACACCTTC. Amino acids: CASSQSIPIIGYTF.

The chain is built from TRBV28 and TRBJ2-7; TRBD2 is a possible D gene (5 bases). The CDR3 loop spans 15 amino acids. V lost 5 bases to trimming and J lost 1 base, with 15 bases between them. Germline V CDR1 and CDR2: MDHEN, SYDVKM. CDR3 sequence: CASSPRLASSYEQYF. The CDR3 DNA reads TGTGCCAGCAGTCCCAGGCTAGCATCGTCCTACGAGCAGTACTTC.